Each of the 21 T cell receptor beta chains below was sequenced from the same sample in a study of T cells in Graves' hyperthyroidism and ophthalmopathy. The source material, RNA transcripts, was used to amplify TCR beta CDR3 regions. In the first-round RT-PCR of the TCR CDR3, the HTBI primer set was used. TCRdb used MiXCR to reprocess the multiplex PCR reads, holding one entry per CDR3 protein. The sample consists of about 600,000 distinct CDR3 sequences, around 15% of them appearing once. The sequenced sample consisted of blood. The origin of the receptors is a middle-aged woman with Graves' ophthalmopathy.

Details on this clonotype: A much larger clone lies one base from this, so it may be a read error. The V and J genes are TRBV7-2 and TRBJ2-5; D is perhaps TRBD1 or TRBD2 (6 bases each). The CDR3 sequence is 17 residues long. From germline, CDR1 is SGHTA and CDR2 FQGNSA. V was clipped by 0 bases and J by 4 bases, with 18 bases between them. This CDR3 reads CASSLALTGRGGETQYF. The CDR3 coding sequence is TGTGCCAGCAGCTTAGCCCTCACCGGCAGGGGAGGAGAGACCCAGTACTTC.

In this sample, this clonotype turned up many times. This chain joins TRBV18 and TRBJ2-1; the D is unclear. Trimming took off 0 bases at V and 5 bases at J, with 11 bases between the two ends. The CDR3 length is 15 residues. Germline lookup yields CDR1 KGHSH and CDR2 LQKENI. The CDR3 region is CASSPPAQPHNEQFF. In DNA form, the CDR3 reads TGTGCCAGCTCACCACCGGCTCAGCCGCACAATGAGCAGTTCTTC.

This rearrangement joins TRBV18 to TRBJ2-1; 11 nucleotides agree with TRBD2. Unmatched junction bases numbered 5, after V lost 2 bases and J lost 8 bases. There are 15 residues in the CDR3. Germline assignment: CDR1 KGHSH and CDR2 LQKENI. Here the CDR3 DNA reads TGTGCCAGCTCACCAATAGCGGGAGGGCCCCATGAGCAGTTCTTC. This codes for CASSPIAGGPHEQFF.

This clonotype was seen more than once but under ten times. The J gene is TRBJ1-2, the V gene TRBV10-3; no firm D call. The CDR3 has 15 amino acids. Germline V gene data show CDR1 as ENHRY and CDR2 as SYGVKD. V shed 0 bases and J shed 4 bases, with 12 bases lying between them. The CDR3: CAISESKPPVYGYTF. The CDR3 DNA reads TGTGCCATCAGTGAGTCCAAGCCGCCGGTCTATGGCTACACCTTC.

CDR3 coding DNA: TGCAGTGCTACCGAACCGGGACAGGGGTCTAGGAAGCAGTACTTC. Translated: CSATEPGQGSRKQYF. The chain employs TRBV20-1 and TRBJ2-7; TRBD1 agrees at 10 bases. The V gene's germline CDR1 is DFQATT and CDR2 SNEGSKA (reference sequence). Trimming took 4 bases from V and 8 from J; bases not matched to a gene: 14. The CDR3 runs to 15 residues.

This clonotype has at least ten counts. In nucleotides, the CDR3 is TGCGCCAGCAGCAAGATGCGACAGGGGCTCGCTGAAGCTTTCTTT. Amino acid sequence: CASSKMRQGLAEAFF. The chain couples TRBV5-1 to TRBJ1-1, with 8 bases matching TRBD1. Germline-derived CDR1 and CDR2 are SGHRS and YFSETQ. V shed 4 bases and J 6 bases; nucleotides not matched to a gene: 11. This CDR3 comprises 15 residues. The full variable domain, with the rest looked up from reference TRBV5-1 and TRBJ1-1, is KAGVTQTPRYLIKTRGQQVTLSCSPISGHRSVSWYQQTPGQGLQFLFEYFSETQRNKGNFPGRFSGRQFSNSRSEMNVSTLELGDSALYLCASSKMRQGLAEAFFGQGTRLTVV.

The chain has TRBV6-5 and TRBJ1-3; D possibly corresponds to TRBD1 (5 bases). The CDR3 is 17 amino acids. Germline CDR1 MNHEY, CDR2 SVGAGI. Trimming took 2 bases from V and 3 from J, leaving 17 bases between them. In DNA, the CDR3 is TGTGCCAGCAGTTACACCGCGGGGGGTAACAGTGGAAACACCATATATTTT. It specifies CASSYTAGGNSGNTIYF.

The V call is TRBV15, the J call TRBJ2-1, with TRBD1 matching 10 bases. Germline V gene data show CDR1 as LNHNV and CDR2 as YYDKDF (reference sequence). V lost 2 bases, J lost 5 bases, and 12 bases stayed unmatched. This CDR3 is 18 amino acids long. The CDR3 protein is CATSRLYLGGTGDNEQFF. CDR3 DNA sequence: TGTGCCACCAGCAGACTTTACCTAGGGGGGACAGGGGACAATGAGCAGTTCTTC.

This clonotype has ten or more counts. The chain joins TRBV5-1 to TRBJ1-1, with D uncertain. V was pared by 0 bases and J by 4 bases, with 10 bases between. The CDR3 sequence is 14 residues long. Germline V gives CDR1 SGHRS, CDR2 YFSETQ. CDR3 region: CASSLGSWGTEAFF. CDR3 bases: TGCGCCAGCAGCTTGGGATCATGGGGCACTGAAGCTTTCTTT.

This chain uses TRBV9 with TRBJ2-3; no firm D call. CDR3 size: 13 residues. From germline, CDR1 is SGDLS and CDR2 YYNGEE. V gave up 1 base and J gave up 3 bases, with 6 bases separating them. The CDR3 spells CASSVFGTDTQYF. The DNA for the CDR3 is TGTGCCAGCAGCGTATTCGGAACAGATACGCAGTATTTT.

The table lists this clonotype with many counts. This chain uses TRBV28 with TRBJ1-2; D is perhaps TRBD1 (5 bases). The germline V gene encodes CDR1 MDHEN and CDR2 SYDVKM. Trimming removed 4 bases at V and 2 bases at J, with 14 bases between. This CDR3 contains 15 residues. The CDR3 bases are TGTGCCAGCAGTTCGGGCGGGGCCTTAAACTATGGCTACACCTTC. Amino acids: CASSSGGALNYGYTF.

The V gene is TRBV29-1, the J gene TRBJ1-5; TRBD1 is a possible D gene (5 bases). CDR3 length: 12 residues. Germline V gives CDR1 SQVTM, CDR2 ANQGSEA. V gave up 4 bases and J gave up 1 base, with 5 bases separating them. DNA for the CDR3: TGCAGCGTTGGGGGGAGCAATCAGCCCCAGCATTTT. Protein: CSVGGSNQPQHF.

To note about this clonotype: This may be a read error, as it is one base from a much larger clone. The rearrangement uses TRBV3-1 and TRBJ2-7, with 9 bases lining up with TRBD1. CDR1 is LGHDT, CDR2 YNNKEL, per germline (reference sequence). This CDR3 is 14 amino acids long. CDR3 coding DNA: TGTGCCGGCAGCCCAAGACAGGGGGAGTACGAGCAGTACTTC. Translating gives CAGSPRQGEYEQYF.

V usage is TRBV5-1 and J usage is TRBJ2-1, with 13 positions matching TRBD2. CDR1 is SGHRS, CDR2 YFSETQ, per germline. V lost 4 bases, J lost 7 bases, and 8 bases stayed unmatched. The CDR3 contains 16 residues. In DNA, the CDR3 is TGCGCCAGCAGCGCTACTAGCGGGGGGGTGAGTAATGAGCAGTTCTTC. It encodes CASSATSGGVSNEQFF.

As regards this clonotype: This may stem from a read error, because a much larger clone lies one nucleotide away. The V call is TRBV6-1, the J call TRBJ1-6; possible D gene TRBD1, 5 bases. Germline V gene data show CDR1 as MNHNS and CDR2 as SASEGT. CDR3 length equals 17 residues. Trimming pared 8 bases from V and 11 bases from J, leaving 28 bases between. Written as DNA, the CDR3 is TGTGCCAGCCAGCATACAATCTGGGCAGGGTGGAATCCACCCCTCCACTTT. Encoded protein: CASQHTIWAGWNPPLHF.

This chain links TRBV7-3 with TRBJ2-6; D is tentatively TRBD1 or TRBD2 (6 bases each). Between the trimmed V and J ends, which lost 1 base and 0 bases, there was a span of 13 bases. Germline V lookup: CDR1 SGHTA, CDR2 FQGTGA. The CDR3 consists of 18 residues. In DNA, the CDR3 is TGTGCCAGCAGCTTAAGTGGGGGGCGGGGCTCTGGGGCCAACGTCCTGACTTTC. Residues: CASSLSGGRGSGANVLTF.

This clonotype was detected ten times or more. The chain combines TRBV7-9 with TRBJ2-7, with 11 bases matching TRBD1. V trimming: 5 bases; J trimming: 7 bases; junction bases outside the gene matches: 10. The CDR3 is 15 residues long. Germline V lookup: CDR1 SEHNR, CDR2 FQNEAQ (reference sequence). Written as DNA, the CDR3 is TGTGCCAGCAGCCCCCCGTCCGGGACAGGGGGAGAGCAGTACTTC. Its translation: CASSPPSGTGGEQYF.

This clonotype showed up just a few times. The junction differs from germline at one of its ends, possibly a read error. The rearrangement uses TRBV6-1 and TRBJ1-1; D gene uncertain. This CDR3 comprises 12 residues. CDR1 MNHNS and CDR2 SASEGT come from the germline V gene. CDR3 sequence reads: CASRKGGTEASF. CDR3 DNA sequence: TGTGCCAGCAGAAAGGGAGGCACTGAAGCTTCCTTT.

This clonotype was seen repeatedly, ten times or more. This chain joins TRBV5-6 and TRBJ2-5; TRBD1 agrees at 12 bases. V shed 4 bases and J 6 bases; nucleotides not matched to a gene: 13. This CDR3 comprises 17 residues. The germline gives CDR1 SGHDT, CDR2 YYEEEE. Written as DNA, the CDR3 is TGTGCCAGCAGCCTGTCCGGGACAGGGGGCGCGGGAAAGACCCAGTACTTC. It translates to CASSLSGTGGAGKTQYF.

This chain connects TRBV9 to TRBJ1-2, with D unresolved. Germline assignment: CDR1 SGDLS and CDR2 YYNGEE. V lost 0 bases to trimming and J lost 4 bases, with 10 bases between them. The length of the CDR3 is 14 residues. In DNA, the CDR3 is TGTGCCAGCAGCGTAGGACTAGGAGGCTATGGCTACACCTTC. It is translated as CASSVGLGGYGYTF.

J is TRBJ1-2 and V is TRBV6-8; unclear D gene. This CDR3 has 13 amino acids. The V and J ends lost 5 bases and 4 bases respectively, with 11 bases between them. Germline lookup yields CDR1 MNHGY and CDR2 SAAAGT. The CDR3 loop is CASSPPRSYGYTF. CDR3 DNA sequence: TGTGCCAGCAGTCCCCCCCGTTCCTATGGCTACACCTTC.